Listed here are 24 T cell receptor beta chains from one sample, sequenced in a study of Ad26.COV2.S vaccination and SARS-CoV-2 variants (dated by TCRdb to the early 2020s). The meaning of the sample's treatment or condition label: some 20 received Ad26.COV2.S at low or high dose, single or two shots; five or six received placebo; per-sample allocation not given. For vaccine and placebo recipients, repertoires were sequenced using samples collected on day 63 after the first injection. The library relied on the immunoSEQ multiplex PCR assay. Not all clones reach the TCRdb copy of this immuneACCESS table, which keeps in-frame sequences only. Checked studies attribute under half of the gap to unresolved V genes and leave the rest unexplained. The sample table records a few hundred thousand clones; roughly four fifths of these occur just once. Just under 7.5% of the sample is taken by the ten largest.

The sample was peripheral blood, taken in a trial of Ad26.COV2.S vaccine versus placebo. These receptor sequences come from a person between 18 and 65 years old who received the Ad26.COV2.S COVID-19 vaccine or a placebo.

This chain links TRBV20-1 with TRBJ1-2; tentatively, D is TRBD1 (6 bases). CDR1 DFQATT and CDR2 SNEGSKA come from the germline V gene (reference sequence). CDR3 length: 13 residues. The V and J ends lost 3 bases and 6 bases respectively, with 14 bases between them. The CDR3 DNA follows: TGCAGTGCTAGTGGGGGCTTGGGGGATGGCTACACCTTC. Translating it yields CSASGGLGDGYTF.

The chain uses TRBV24-1 and TRBJ2-5, with a weak D call TRBD2 (6 bases). V dropped 4 bases and J dropped 8 bases, with 22 bases sitting between them. Per the germline V gene, CDR1 is KGHDR and CDR2 is SFDVKD. The CDR3 is 16 residues long. CDR3 in DNA: TGTGCCACCAGTGAGGGGGTAGCGGTCCCTCTCTTTACCCAGTACTTC. Translating gives CATSEGVAVPLFTQYF.

The rearrangement joins TRBV6-6 to TRBJ1-3; a possible D gene is TRBD1 (6 bases). The CDR3 has 13 amino acids. Germline V gene lookup returns CDR1 MNHNY and CDR2 SVGAGI (reference sequence). The germline V and J ends were trimmed by 6 bases and 4 bases, with 10 bases remaining between them. CDR3 in amino acids: CASSYDRGNTIYF. The CDR3 DNA reads as TGTGCCAGCAGCTACGACAGGGGAAACACCATATATTTT.

For the CDR3, the DNA is TGTGCCAGTAGTATATTTACAGGGCGGGCTAGTAGCAATCAGCCCCAGCATTTT. It codes for CASSIFTGRASSNQPQHF. The chain carries TRBV19 and TRBJ1-5, with a tentative D call TRBD1 (6 bases). The CDR3 runs 18 residues. V gave up 2 bases and J gave up 0 bases, with 17 bases separating them. Germline CDR1 reads LNHDA; CDR2 reads SQIVND (reference sequence).

The rearrangement links TRBV7-6 to TRBJ2-7; tentatively, D is TRBD2 (6 bases). The V gene lost 5 bases and the J gene lost 2 bases, with 16 bases spanning the gap. Germline V CDR1 and CDR2: SGHVS, FNYEAQ. CDR3 size: 15 residues. The CDR3 sequence: CASSPGWGLTYEQYF. DNA of the CDR3: TGTGCCAGCAGCCCCGGTTGGGGACTTACCTACGAGCAGTACTTC.

Here the CDR3 reads CASSKAGELVEKLFF. The CDR3 bases are TGTGCCAGCAGCAAAGCGGGGGAGTTAGTAGAAAAACTGTTTTTT. This sequence joins TRBV21-1 and TRBJ1-4. TRBV21-1 is reported as a pseudogene. This CDR3 comprises 15 residues.

The count of this clone is one. The chain's CDR3 is CASSQGTGGNQPQHF. DNA of the CDR3: TGCGCCAGCAGTCAAGGCACAGGGGGCAATCAGCCCCAGCATTTT. The J gene is TRBJ1-5, the V gene TRBV23-1; 7 bases agree with TRBD1. TRBV23-1 is treated as an ORF (open reading frame) with a function not yet certain. V shed 2 bases, J shed 2 bases, and the junction held 3 bases outside the gene matches. The CDR3 sequence is 15 residues long.

The chain carries TRBV7-3 and TRBJ2-7; maybe TRBD2 (7 bases). Germline V gives CDR1 SGHTA, CDR2 FQGTGA. Between the trimmed V and J ends, which lost 3 bases and 1 base, there was a span of 13 bases. CDR3 length equals 15 residues. In DNA, the CDR3 is TGTGCCAGCAGCTTTAGGGGGGGAACGTCCTACGAGCAGTACTTC. The encoded protein is CASSFRGGTSYEQYF.

The chain uses TRBV27 and TRBJ2-1; D gene unclear. CDR1 MNHEY and CDR2 SMNVEV come from the germline V gene (reference sequence). V shed 4 bases and J shed 7 bases, with 5 bases lying between them. CDR3 length equals 11 residues. The CDR3 sequence: CASSSFNEQFF. In DNA form, the CDR3 reads TGTGCCAGCAGTTCGTTTAATGAGCAGTTCTTC.

The V call is TRBV4-3, the J call TRBJ2-1; D is possibly TRBD1 (6 bases). CDR3 length equals 15 residues. Trimming pared 3 bases from V and 0 bases from J, leaving 9 bases between. The germline CDR1 and CDR2 sequences are LGHNA and YSLEER. CDR3 loop: CASSHGTSSYNEQFF. As DNA, the CDR3 is TGCGCCAGCAGCCACGGGACAAGCTCCTACAATGAGCAGTTCTTC.

DNA for the CDR3: TGTGCCAGCAGCCGTACCGGGACAGCTGTAAAAAGGTCCGAGCAGTACTTC. This translates into CASSRTGTAVKRSEQYF. The chain links TRBV5-6 to TRBJ2-7; TRBD1 matches at 7 bases. The CDR3 spans 17 residues. CDR1 is SGHDT and CDR2 is YYEEEE in the germline V gene. The trim removed 4 bases at V and 6 bases at J, leaving 19 bases unmatched.

The V call is TRBV2, the J call TRBJ2-3; tentative D call: TRBD1 (7 bases). Germline CDR1 is SNHLY and CDR2 is FYNNEI. The V and J ends lost 8 bases and 5 bases respectively, with 26 bases between them. The CDR3 runs 17 residues. The CDR3 region has the DNA TGTGCCAGCGAGCCCTTAGTCCAGGGGGGAGGAATAGATACGCAGTATTTT. It is translated as CASEPLVQGGGIDTQYF.

The chain carries TRBV15 and TRBJ2-5, with TRBD2 identical over 13 bases. This CDR3 is 15 amino acids long. The germline gives CDR1 LNHNV, CDR2 YYDKDF (reference sequence). Trimming removed 1 base from V and 4 bases from J; junction bases left unmatched: 0. This CDR3 is CATSRGTSGRETQYF. For the CDR3, the DNA is TGTGCCACCAGCAGAGGGACTAGCGGGAGAGAGACCCAGTACTTC.

This sequence joins TRBV2 and TRBJ2-7; D is possibly TRBD1 or TRBD2 (5 bases each). Germline assignment: CDR1 SNHLY and CDR2 FYNNEI. Trimming shortened V by 5 bases and J by 4 bases, and 15 bases separated the two germline ends. This CDR3 has 14 amino acids. The CDR3 protein is CASSTGTLGYEQYF. The CDR3 DNA follows: TGTGCCAGCAGTACCGGGACCCTGGGGTACGAGCAGTACTTC.

The chain couples TRBV4-1 to TRBJ1-2; D not certain. This CDR3 is 16 amino acids long. Trimming shortened V by 2 bases and J by 6 bases, and 19 bases separated the two germline ends. Germline V gives CDR1 MGHRA, CDR2 YSYEKL. DNA of the CDR3: TGCGCCAGCAGCCAAATCTTGAATCCCCTCCCCAATGGCTACACCTTC. Amino acids: CASSQILNPLPNGYTF.

The V call is TRBV9, the J call TRBJ2-7; D is undetermined. Between the trimmed V and J ends, which lost 4 bases and 5 bases, there was a span of 7 bases. The CDR3 length is 11 residues. Germline assignment: CDR1 SGDLS and CDR2 YYNGEE. The CDR3 spells CASSRTDEQYF. CDR3 sequence (DNA): TGTGCCAGCAGCCGCACCGACGAGCAGTACTTC.

CDR3 residues: CASSPLGGQVGNTIYF. Written as DNA, the CDR3 is TGCGCCAGCAGCCCCCTAGGGGGACAGGTCGGAAACACCATATATTTT. The rearrangement joins TRBV5-1 to TRBJ1-3; the match to TRBD1 covers 8 bases. Trimming at V came to 4 bases and at J to 4 bases, leaving 10 bases not matched to a gene. The CDR3 is made up of 16 amino acids. Germline CDR1 SGHRS, CDR2 YFSETQ.

The rearrangement joins TRBV28 to TRBJ1-1; D uncertain. Deletions cut 5 bases from V and 6 bases from J, with 13 bases between. From germline, CDR1 is MDHEN and CDR2 SYDVKM. This CDR3 has 13 amino acids. CDR3 nucleotides: TGTGCCAGCAGTCGACCGGCGGTCCCTGAAGCTTTCTTT. Protein product: CASSRPAVPEAFF.

The CDR3 DNA sequence: TGTGCCAGCAGCTCCGGGACCGGAGCCTACGAGCAGTACTTC. Translated, it gives CASSSGTGAYEQYF. The chain is built from TRBV11-3 and TRBJ2-7; either TRBD1 or TRBD2 may fit D (5 bases each). The germline gives CDR1 SGHNT, CDR2 YENEEA. This CDR3 spans 14 amino acids. V was clipped by 4 bases and J by 2 bases, with 12 bases between them.

Only one count was recorded for this clone. This chain uses TRBV7-9 with TRBJ2-1, with TRBD1 matching over 7 bases. This CDR3 comprises 14 residues. Trimming at V came to 1 base and at J to 6 bases, leaving 3 bases not matched to a gene. Germline CDR1 reads SEHNR; CDR2 reads FQNEAQ (reference sequence). The CDR3 coding sequence is TGTGCCAGCAGCTTAGACCCAGGGGGCAATGAGCAGTTCTTC. Its translation: CASSLDPGGNEQFF. The full variable domain, with the rest looked up from reference TRBV7-9 and TRBJ2-1, is DTGVSQNPRHKITKRGQNVTFRCDPISEHNRLYWYRQTLGQGPEFLTYFQNEAQLEKSRLLSDRFSAERPKGSFSTLEIQRTEQGDSAMYLCASSLDPGGNEQFFGPGTRLTVL.

This chain joins TRBV28 and TRBJ1-1; 8 bases are a match to TRBD1. V shed 2 bases, J shed 1 base, and the junction held 6 bases outside the gene matches. The CDR3 is 16 amino acids. Germline-derived CDR1 and CDR2 are MDHEN and SYDVKM. Written as DNA, the CDR3 is TGTGCCAGCAGTTTACTTCAGACAGGGGAGAACACTGAAGCTTTCTTT. This translates into CASSLLQTGENTEAFF.

This clone was seen once. The CDR3 loop is CASTERNQETQYF. The CDR3 bases are TGTGCCAGCACGGAGCGGAACCAAGAGACCCAGTACTTC. The chain uses TRBV12-3 or TRBV12-4 and TRBJ2-5, with D maybe TRBD2 (5 bases). Deletions cut 7 bases from V and 0 bases from J, with 9 bases between. The length of the CDR3 is 13 residues.

The chain uses TRBV6-2 or TRBV6-3 and TRBJ1-6, with D unresolved. The CDR3 consists of 16 residues. Trimming stripped 2 bases from V and 0 bases from J, with 8 bases between. In germline, CDR1 is MNHEY, CDR2 SVGEGT. CDR3 loop: CASSYQHSSYNSPLHF. CDR3 DNA sequence: TGTGCCAGCAGTTACCAGCACAGCTCCTATAATTCACCCCTCCACTTT.

The chain carries TRBV24-1 and TRBJ2-3, with 14 bases aligning to TRBD2. The ends lost 5 bases at V and 4 bases at J; junction bases unmatched: 1. The germline gives CDR1 KGHDR, CDR2 SFDVKD. This CDR3 spans 15 amino acids. The CDR3 bases are TGTGCCACCAGTGCGACTAGCGGGGGGGCAGATACGCAGTATTTT. This translates into CATSATSGGADTQYF.